This TCR beta chain was identified during a study of graft-versus-host responses after intestinal transplantation. On the study more broadly: Recipients had transplants, and these were multivisceral, liver-intestinal, or isolated intestinal. All recipients got anti-thymocyte globulin induction, then tacrolimus and steroids for 2 to 4 years.

Of note for this clone: Its target is not known.

The CDR3 runs 16 residues. Germline-derived CDR1 and CDR2 are SEHNR and FQNEAQ (reference sequence). V lost 5 bases to trimming and J lost 5 bases; unmatched junction nucleotides: 7. The study's findings and limits: Investigators detected GvH clones in recipient marrow, with some emerging earlier in ileum or blood. Declining HvG levels early post-transplant were linked to peak circulating GvH clone levels.

Profiled with immunoSEQ multiplex PCR; TCRdb holds only in-frame clones, not every one. Of about 41,000 clones detected, about 95% appear once; the ten largest clones hold less than 0.65%. The gene calls are TRBV7-9 and TRBJ2-1, with TRBD2 identical over 12 bases. This specimen consisted of unstimulated CD8+ T cells sorted from spleen or lymph node cells, obtained before transplant. The TCR comes from a human donor who was the organ donor for an intestinal transplant. CDR3 protein: CASSPGTSGPNNEQFF. CDR3 nucleotide sequence: TGTGCCAGCAGCCCCGGGACTAGCGGGCCCAACAATGAGCAGTTCTTC.